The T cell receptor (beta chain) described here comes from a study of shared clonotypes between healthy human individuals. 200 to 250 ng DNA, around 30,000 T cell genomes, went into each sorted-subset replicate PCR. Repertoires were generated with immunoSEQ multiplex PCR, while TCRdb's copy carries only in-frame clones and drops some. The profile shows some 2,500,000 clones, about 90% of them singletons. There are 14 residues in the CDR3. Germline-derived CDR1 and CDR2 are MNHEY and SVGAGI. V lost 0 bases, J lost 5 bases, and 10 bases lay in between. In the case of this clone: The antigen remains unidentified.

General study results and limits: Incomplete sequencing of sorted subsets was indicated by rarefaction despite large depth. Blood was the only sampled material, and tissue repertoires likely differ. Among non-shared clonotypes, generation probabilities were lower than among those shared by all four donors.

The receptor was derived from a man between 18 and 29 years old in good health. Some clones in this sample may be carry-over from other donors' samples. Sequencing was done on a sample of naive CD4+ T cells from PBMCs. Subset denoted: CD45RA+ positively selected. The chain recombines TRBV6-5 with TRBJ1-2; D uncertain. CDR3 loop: CASSYSDGSYGYTF. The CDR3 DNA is TGTGCCAGCAGTTACTCGGACGGGAGTTATGGCTACACCTTC.